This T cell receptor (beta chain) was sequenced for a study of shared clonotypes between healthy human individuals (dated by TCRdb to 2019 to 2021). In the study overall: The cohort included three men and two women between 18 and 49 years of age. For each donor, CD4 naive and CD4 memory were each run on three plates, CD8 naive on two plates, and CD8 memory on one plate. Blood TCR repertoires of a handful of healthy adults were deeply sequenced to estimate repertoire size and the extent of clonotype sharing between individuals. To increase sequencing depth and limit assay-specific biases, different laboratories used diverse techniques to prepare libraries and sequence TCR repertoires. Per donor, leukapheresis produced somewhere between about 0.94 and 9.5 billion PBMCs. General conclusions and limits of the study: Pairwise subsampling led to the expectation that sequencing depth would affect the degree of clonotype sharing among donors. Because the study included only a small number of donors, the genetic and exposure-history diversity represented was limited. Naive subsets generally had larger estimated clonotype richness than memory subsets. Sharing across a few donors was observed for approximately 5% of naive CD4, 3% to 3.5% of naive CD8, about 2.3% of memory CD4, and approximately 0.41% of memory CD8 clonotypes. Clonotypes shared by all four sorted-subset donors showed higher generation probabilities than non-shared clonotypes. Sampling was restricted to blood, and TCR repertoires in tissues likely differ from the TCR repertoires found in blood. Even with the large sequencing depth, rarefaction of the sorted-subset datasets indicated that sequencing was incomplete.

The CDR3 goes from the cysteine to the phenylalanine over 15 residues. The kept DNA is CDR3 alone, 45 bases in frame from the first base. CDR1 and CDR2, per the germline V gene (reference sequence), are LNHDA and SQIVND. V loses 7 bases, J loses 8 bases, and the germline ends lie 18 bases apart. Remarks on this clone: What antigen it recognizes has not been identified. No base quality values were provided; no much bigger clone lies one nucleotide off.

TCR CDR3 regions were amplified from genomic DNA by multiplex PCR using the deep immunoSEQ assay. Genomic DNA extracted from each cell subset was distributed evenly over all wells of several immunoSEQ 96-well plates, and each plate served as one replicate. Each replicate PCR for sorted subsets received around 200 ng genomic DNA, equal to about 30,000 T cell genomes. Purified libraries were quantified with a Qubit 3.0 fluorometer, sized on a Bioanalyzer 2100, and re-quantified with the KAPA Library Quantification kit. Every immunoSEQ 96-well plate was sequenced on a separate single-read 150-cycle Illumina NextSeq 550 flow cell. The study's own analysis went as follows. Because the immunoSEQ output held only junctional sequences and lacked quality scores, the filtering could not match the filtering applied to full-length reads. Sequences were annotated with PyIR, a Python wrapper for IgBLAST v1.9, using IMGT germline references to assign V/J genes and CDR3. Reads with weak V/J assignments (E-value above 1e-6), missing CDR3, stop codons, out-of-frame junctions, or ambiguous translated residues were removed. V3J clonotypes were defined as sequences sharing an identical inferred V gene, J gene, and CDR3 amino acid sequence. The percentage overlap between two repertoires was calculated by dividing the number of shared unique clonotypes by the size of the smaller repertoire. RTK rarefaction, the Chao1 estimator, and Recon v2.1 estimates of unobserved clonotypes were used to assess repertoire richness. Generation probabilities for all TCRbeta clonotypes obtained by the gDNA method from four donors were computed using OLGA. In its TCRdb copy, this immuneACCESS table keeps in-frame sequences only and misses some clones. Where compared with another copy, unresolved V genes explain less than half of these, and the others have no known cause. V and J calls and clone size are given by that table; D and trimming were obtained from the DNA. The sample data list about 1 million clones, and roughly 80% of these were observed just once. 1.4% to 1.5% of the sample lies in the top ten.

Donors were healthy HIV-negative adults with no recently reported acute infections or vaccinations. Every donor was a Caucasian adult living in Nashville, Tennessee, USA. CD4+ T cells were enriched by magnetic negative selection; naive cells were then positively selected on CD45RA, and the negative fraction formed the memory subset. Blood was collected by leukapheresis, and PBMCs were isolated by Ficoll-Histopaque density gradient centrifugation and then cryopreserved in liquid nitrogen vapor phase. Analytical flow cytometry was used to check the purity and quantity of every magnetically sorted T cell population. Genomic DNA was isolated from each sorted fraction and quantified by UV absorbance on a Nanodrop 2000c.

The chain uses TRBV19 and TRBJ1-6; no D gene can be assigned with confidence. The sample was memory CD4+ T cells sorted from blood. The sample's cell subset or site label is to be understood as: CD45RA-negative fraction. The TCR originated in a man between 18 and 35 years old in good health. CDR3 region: CASNGGRQMDSPLHF. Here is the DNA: TGTGCCAGTAACGGAGGGAGGCAGATGGATTCACCCCTCCACTTT. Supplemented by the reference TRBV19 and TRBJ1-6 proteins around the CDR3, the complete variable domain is DGGITQSPKYLFRKEGQNVTLSCEQNLNHDAMYWYRQDPGQGLRLIYYSQIVNDFQKGDIAEGYSVSREKKESFPLTVTSAQKNPTAFYLCASNGGRQMDSPLHFGNGTRLTVT.